The clone carrying this T cell receptor beta chain was seen more than once but under ten times. What it binds is unknown. Time point noted: sample taken at primary tumor resection. No cells were sorted before sequencing. The whole RNA sequenced was extracted from tumor, nontumor lung or frozen PBMC. Samples came from 72 TRACERx patients with untreated early-stage lung cancer. The entry originates in a study of spatial heterogeneity in lung cancer. Overall study: In raw reads, more than 8.5 appearances on average were recorded for each unique TCR and UMI combination. General observations from the study: Compared with follow-up, resection was when ubiquitous expanded tumor TCRs appeared in blood more.

The CDR3 consists of 12 residues. The germline V and J ends were trimmed by 6 bases and 4 bases, with 8 bases remaining between them. In germline, CDR1 is MNHEY, CDR2 SMNVEV (reference sequence). Each TCR cDNA molecule carried a unique molecular identifier. MiXCR was run by TCRdb on the 5' RACE reads, yielding one entry per CDR3 protein. This sample yields under 75,000 distinct CDR3 sequences, of which more than 10% are seen a single time; more than 5.5% belongs to the top ten. The chain has TRBV27 and TRBJ2-3; D gene unclear. The receptor comes from a male donor with early-stage non-small cell lung cancer. Sequenced material: PBMCs, taken at surgery. CDR3 in amino acids: CASRGRSDTQYF. The DNA of the CDR3 is TGTGCCAGCAGAGGAAGATCAGATACGCAGTATTTT.